Each of the 28 T cell receptor beta chains below was sequenced from the same sample in a study of T cell responses to AZD1222 COVID-19 vaccine. Profiling relied on immunoSEQ multiplex PCR, and the TCRdb table lists in-frame clones only, not all of them. Here the sample spans fewer than 150,000 clones, under 95% being singletons. The material sequenced was peripheral blood, taken on day 0 of AZD1222 vaccination. Source of these receptors: an adult in good health.

CDR3 protein: CASSPDRGREPQHF. CDR3 DNA: TGTGCCAGCAGCCCAGACAGGGGGCGGGAGCCCCAGCATTTT. The rearrangement joins TRBV3-1 (or the pseudogene TRBV3-2) to TRBJ1-5; 10 bases agree with TRBD1. Germline assignment: CDR1 LGHDT and CDR2 YNNKEL (reference sequence). There are 14 residues in the CDR3. V trimming: 4 bases; J trimming: 8 bases; junction bases outside the gene matches: 5.

The chain carries TRBV19 and TRBJ1-1; D is unclear. The CDR3 runs to 14 residues. Germline CDR1 reads LNHDA; CDR2 reads SQIVND (reference sequence). Deletions cut 8 bases from V and 6 bases from J, with 19 bases between. This chain's CDR3 is CASSGARGVAEAFF. The DNA for the CDR3 is TGTGCCAGTTCTGGAGCCCGGGGAGTTGCTGAAGCTTTCTTT.

The chain is built from TRBV28 and TRBJ1-6; D unclear. Germline values: CDR1 MDHEN, CDR2 SYDVKM. The CDR3 extends over 12 amino acids. The V end was cut by 6 bases, the J end by 11 bases, with 11 bases between. The CDR3 DNA sequence: TGTGCCAGCAGCCCGGGGTACCCACCCCTCCACTTT. It codes for CASSPGYPPLHF.

The rearrangement uses TRBV7-9 and TRBJ2-7; D gene unclear. Trimming shortened V by 1 base and J by 4 bases, and 8 bases separated the two germline ends. CDR3 length: 13 residues. From germline, CDR1 is SEHNR and CDR2 FQNEAQ (reference sequence). CDR3 in amino acids: CASSLGPVYEQYF. The CDR3 DNA follows: TGTGCCAGCAGCTTAGGTCCAGTTTACGAGCAGTACTTC.

This chain links TRBV7-9 with TRBJ2-3; D ambiguous. The germline V gene has CDR1 SEHNR and CDR2 FQNEAQ (reference sequence). Trimming removed 1 base from V and 0 bases from J, with 8 bases in between. This CDR3 has 15 amino acids. For the CDR3, the DNA is TGTGCCAGCAGCTTAGGCAGCTCTAGCACAGATACGCAGTATTTT. Its protein is CASSLGSSSTDTQYF.

The rearrangement links TRBV19 to TRBJ2-7; a possible D gene is TRBD1 (5 bases). CDR3 length: 15 amino acids. Germline V lookup: CDR1 LNHDA, CDR2 SQIVND (reference sequence). The V and J ends lost 2 bases and 0 bases respectively, with 11 bases between them. The DNA of the CDR3 is TGTGCCAGTAGTATACAGGGTGAGAGCTCCTACGAGCAGTACTTC. It yields the protein CASSIQGESSYEQYF.

This chain joins TRBV20-1 and TRBJ1-2; D is unclear. V was clipped by 3 bases and J by 5 bases, with 7 bases between them. CDR1 and CDR2 from the germline V gene are DFQATT and SNEGSKA (reference sequence). The CDR3 is made up of 11 amino acids. The CDR3 is CSASFRYGYTF. CDR3 nucleotide sequence: TGCAGTGCTAGTTTCCGGTATGGCTACACCTTC.

The chain employs TRBV11-2 and TRBJ2-5, with 8 bases that match TRBD2. The CDR3 is 13 residues long. V shed 5 bases, J shed 5 bases, and the junction held 4 bases outside the gene matches. From germline, CDR1 is SGHAT and CDR2 FQNNGV. CDR3 residues: CASSPGLAETQYF. The CDR3 DNA sequence: TGTGCCAGCAGCCCAGGACTAGCCGAGACCCAGTACTTC. Variable domain in full (rest from reference TRBV11-2 and TRBJ2-5): EAGVAQSPRYKIIEKRQSVAFWCNPISGHATLYWYQQILGQGPKLLIQFQNNGVVDDSQLPKDRFSAERLKGVDSTLKIQPAKLEDSAVYLCASSPGLAETQYFGPGTRLLVL.

The V call is TRBV10-3, the J call TRBJ1-1; 7 bases fit TRBD1. The CDR3 extends over 15 amino acids. J was trimmed by 5 bases and V by 2 bases; bases with no gene match: 8. Per germline, CDR1 ENHRY and CDR2 SYGVKD. Here the CDR3 reads CAISEDLQGSTEAFF. The DNA of the CDR3 is TGTGCCATCAGTGAGGACTTACAGGGGTCAACTGAAGCTTTCTTT.

This sequence joins TRBV7-9 and TRBJ1-1; 8 positions agree with TRBD1. Unmatched junction bases numbered 3, after V lost 5 bases and J lost 1 base. This CDR3 has 14 residues. CDR1 and CDR2 (germline): SEHNR, FQNEAQ (reference sequence). CDR3 sequence (DNA): TGTGCCAGCAGCACCGACAGGGGGAACACTGAAGCTTTCTTT. This sequence encodes CASSTDRGNTEAFF.

In its sample, this clone was seen once. The V and J genes are TRBV7-6 and TRBJ2-3; 11 nucleotides match TRBD2. Losses at the gene ends were 3 bases for V and 0 bases for J; bases not matched to a gene: 14. From germline, CDR1 is SGHVS and CDR2 FNYEAQ. The CDR3 runs to 20 residues. CDR3 nucleotides: TGTGCCAGCAGCTTGGGGTATAGCGGGAGGGACCCTCAAAGCACAGATACGCAGTATTTT. Its protein is CASSLGYSGRDPQSTDTQYF.

The chain joins TRBV7-2 to TRBJ1-2; weak D call: TRBD1 (5 bases). Germline-derived CDR1 and CDR2 are SGHTA and FQGNSA. The length of the CDR3 is 12 residues. Trimming took 5 bases from V and 6 from J, leaving 10 bases between them. This CDR3 reads CASSPTGDGYTF. The CDR3 region has the DNA TGTGCCAGCAGCCCGACGGGGGATGGCTACACCTTC.

The table lists this clone with a count of one. At the DNA level, this CDR3 is encoded by other sequences in the same sample as well. V usage is TRBV13 and J usage is TRBJ1-2; no clear D gene. This CDR3 is built from 13 residues. CDR1 is PRHDT, CDR2 FYEKMQ, per germline (reference sequence). Trimming removed 3 bases from V and 4 bases from J, with 9 bases in between. CDR3 DNA sequence: TGTGCCAGCAGCTTGACACAGAGCTATGGCTACACCTTC. It yields the protein CASSLTQSYGYTF.

The genes are TRBV3-1 (or the pseudogene TRBV3-2) and TRBJ2-7; D unclear. The V and J ends lost 5 bases and 5 bases respectively, with 10 bases between them. The CDR3 covers 12 residues. Germline V gene data show CDR1 as LGHDT and CDR2 as YNNKEL (reference sequence). The CDR3 DNA sequence: TGTGCCAGCAGCTACCTTAGGGACGAGCAGTACTTC. As protein: CASSYLRDEQYF.

V is TRBV7-3 and J is TRBJ2-3; 7 bases agree with TRBD2. The junction had 3 bases not matched to a gene; V was cut back by 2 bases and J by 1 base. The CDR3 covers 15 residues. CDR1 and CDR2 (germline): SGHTA, FQGTGA. The CDR3 region has the DNA TGTGCCAGCAGCTTATTGCTAGCGGGCACAGATACGCAGTATTTT. The encoded protein is CASSLLLAGTDTQYF. Full variable domain (remainder filled in from reference TRBV7-3 and TRBJ2-3): GAGVSQTPSNKVTEKGKYVELRCDPISGHTALYWYRQSLGQGPEFLIYFQGTGAADDSGLPNDRFFAVRPEGSVSTLKIQRTERGDSAVYLCASSLLLAGTDTQYFGPGTRLTVL.

This chain connects TRBV9 to TRBJ2-7; TRBD2 matches 11 bases. Trimming took 4 bases from V and 3 from J; bases not matched to a gene: 6. The CDR3 runs to 15 residues. The germline V gene has CDR1 SGDLS and CDR2 YYNGEE. The CDR3 region is CASSPGLAGGYEQYF. The DNA for the CDR3 is TGTGCCAGCAGCCCAGGGCTAGCGGGAGGCTACGAGCAGTACTTC.

This chain links TRBV3-1 (or the pseudogene TRBV3-2) with TRBJ1-5, with 8 nucleotides matching TRBD1. Germline V CDR1 and CDR2: LGHDT, YNNKEL (reference sequence). The J segment lost 4 bases and the V segment lost 6 bases, leaving 2 bases of the junction unmatched. This CDR3 has 13 amino acids. CDR3 amino acids: CASSRQGNQPQHF. The DNA for the CDR3 is TGTGCCAGCAGTAGACAGGGGAATCAGCCCCAGCATTTT.

The J gene is TRBJ1-2, the V gene TRBV5-1; D ambiguous. This CDR3 has 13 residues. Trimming took 1 base from V and 3 from J, leaving 7 bases between them. Germline CDR1 SGHRS, CDR2 YFSETQ. In DNA form, the CDR3 reads TGCGCCAGCAGCTTGAACCGGGACTATGGCTACACCTTC. Amino acids: CASSLNRDYGYTF.

The chain employs TRBV6-5 and TRBJ1-3; 7 nucleotides align to TRBD1. The CDR3 contains 15 residues. Germline values: CDR1 MNHEY, CDR2 SVGAGI. The V gene end was trimmed by 7 bases and the J gene end by 4 bases; junction bases not matched to a gene: 10. The CDR3 region has the DNA TGTGCCAGCAAGGAAGGGGGCGCGTACGGAAACACCATATATTTT. It codes for CASKEGGAYGNTIYF.

The V call is TRBV12-3 or TRBV12-4, the J call TRBJ2-7; possibly TRBD1 for D (5 bases). Trimming stripped 6 bases from V and 0 bases from J, with 9 bases between. This CDR3 contains 13 residues. This CDR3 is CASSSTDSYEQYF. CDR3 in DNA: TGTGCCAGCAGCTCGACAGACTCCTACGAGCAGTACTTC.

V and J are TRBV6-1 and TRBJ2-2, with 9 bases aligning to TRBD2. Germline V CDR1 and CDR2: MNHNS, SASEGT. CDR3 length: 15 amino acids. Germline trimming cut 2 bases from V and 7 bases from J; bases unmatched to any gene: 5. In DNA form, the CDR3 reads TGTGCCAGCAGTGAAAACGGACTAGCGTACGGGGAGCTGTTTTTT. This encodes CASSENGLAYGELFF.

This clone was recorded only once. V usage is TRBV4-1 and J usage is TRBJ2-5; no definite D call. The CDR3 loop spans 16 amino acids. Germline CDR1 is MGHRA and CDR2 is YSYEKL. The V and J ends lost 5 bases and 5 bases respectively, with 21 bases between them. The CDR3 protein is CASSYTAISSRETQYF. In DNA, the CDR3 is TGCGCCAGCAGCTACACCGCCATCTCCTCCCGGGAGACCCAGTACTTC.

In its sample, this clone was seen once. The chain couples TRBV14 to TRBJ2-7; possible D gene TRBD2, 5 bases. The germline V gene encodes CDR1 SGHDN and CDR2 FVKESK. Trimming removed 6 bases at V and 0 bases at J, with 15 bases between. The CDR3 has 15 amino acids. DNA of the CDR3: TGTGCCAGCAGTCCGGAGGAGGCTGGCTCCTACGAGCAGTACTTC. Protein sequence: CASSPEEAGSYEQYF.

This chain links TRBV10-2 with TRBJ1-1, with TRBD1 identical over 8 bases. After removal of 8 bases from V and 0 bases from J, the junction contained 11 bases not matched to a gene. CDR3 length: 16 amino acids. Germline V CDR1 and CDR2: WSHSY, SAAADI. CDR3 bases: TGCGCCAGCGGAGGACAGGGTATGAAGGTGAACACTGAAGCTTTCTTT. Amino acid sequence: CASGGQGMKVNTEAFF.

The V gene is TRBV2, the J gene TRBJ2-7, with 10 bases matching TRBD2. Germline lookup yields CDR1 SNHLY and CDR2 FYNNEI. V gave up 6 bases and J gave up 1 base; unmatched junction bases: 6. CDR3 size: 15 residues. The CDR3 coding sequence is TGTGCCAGCAGGCCTAGCGGGAGAGGGTCCTACGAGCAGTACTTC. Translation: CASRPSGRGSYEQYF.

The chain couples TRBV27 to TRBJ1-2; D is uncertain. V lost 0 bases, J lost 4 bases, and 9 bases lay in between. Germline V CDR1 and CDR2: MNHEY, SMNVEV (reference sequence). The CDR3 covers 14 residues. The CDR3 reads CASSLSEGSYGYTF. The CDR3, as DNA: TGTGCCAGCAGTTTATCCGAAGGTAGCTATGGCTACACCTTC.

The chain joins TRBV28 to TRBJ1-2, with 8 nucleotides matching TRBD1. The V gene end was trimmed by 2 bases and the J gene end by 5 bases; junction bases not matched to a gene: 7. This CDR3 has 15 amino acids. Germline CDR1 MDHEN, CDR2 SYDVKM. The CDR3 bases are TGTGCCAGCAGTTTAAGGCAGGGGGCGCTTTATGGCTACACCTTC. This sequence encodes CASSLRQGALYGYTF.

The chain links TRBV5-1 to TRBJ1-2; D unclear. Per germline, CDR1 SGHRS and CDR2 YFSETQ. Trimming left V 0 bases short and J 3 bases short, with 12 bases between. The CDR3 runs 15 residues. The CDR3 nucleotides are TGCGCCAGCAGCTTGGGTGCGGGGAGAGACTATGGCTACACCTTC. It encodes CASSLGAGRDYGYTF.